One and the same sample provided the 11 T cell receptor beta chains below, sequenced in a study of T cells in Graves' hyperthyroidism and ophthalmopathy. Authors of the study amplified TCR beta CDR3 regions from RNA transcripts. HTBI primers were used for first-round RT-PCR of the TCR CDR3. TCRdb ran MiXCR on the multiplex PCR reads and lists one entry per CDR3 protein. The sample lists hundreds of thousands of distinct CDR3 sequences; 12% to 15% were seen once. Sequencing input: blood. These TCRs come from a woman in her late teens or twenties with Graves' hyperthyroidism.

The CDR3 DNA sequence: TGCAGCGGATACGGACTGGGCTCCTGGAGGACCCAGTACTTC. Amino acids: CSGYGLGSWRTQYF. The chain links TRBV29-1 to TRBJ2-5; D is possibly TRBD2 (5 bases). V was clipped by 7 bases and J by 7 bases, with 22 bases between them. This CDR3 contains 14 residues. Germline loops: CDR1 SQVTM, CDR2 ANQGSEA.

This clonotype has at least ten counts. The chain is built from TRBV6-2 or TRBV6-3 and TRBJ2-7, with 10 bases identical to TRBD2. V gave up 6 bases and J gave up 0 bases; unmatched junction bases: 5. The CDR3 runs 15 residues. The germline CDR1 and CDR2 sequences are MNHEY and SVGEGT. The CDR3 is CASRKASGSSYEQYF. CDR3 in DNA: TGTGCCAGCAGAAAGGCTAGCGGGAGCTCCTACGAGCAGTACTTC.

The rearrangement joins TRBV6-1 to TRBJ2-6; D not resolved. The CDR3 is made up of 15 amino acids. Germline loops: CDR1 MNHNS, CDR2 SASEGT. V was cut by 5 bases and J by 4 bases, with 12 bases left in between. CDR3 DNA sequence: TGTGCCAGCAGTCCCTGGCGTTCGGGGGCCAACGTCCTGACTTTC. Encoded protein: CASSPWRSGANVLTF.

This clonotype was seen repeatedly, ten times or more. The chain is built from TRBV5-8 and TRBJ2-1; TRBD2 might be the D (5 bases). CDR3 length: 15 residues. V lost 1 base and J lost 12, with 20 bases in between. Germline-derived CDR1 and CDR2 are SGHTS and YDEGEE. In DNA, the CDR3 is TGTGCCAGCAGCTTGTATGGGATGAGGGATAGAGGGCAGTTCTTC. This encodes CASSLYGMRDRGQFF.

This clonotype was picked up many times. The rearrangement joins TRBV10-3 to TRBJ2-3; D unclear. V lost 3 bases, J lost 0 bases, and 7 bases lay in between. The germline V gene encodes CDR1 ENHRY and CDR2 SYGVKD. This CDR3 spans 14 amino acids. The CDR3: CAISDGFSTDTQYF. The CDR3 coding sequence is TGTGCCATCAGTGATGGCTTCAGCACAGATACGCAGTATTTT.

This clonotype was counted many times. This chain's CDR3 is CASSRGLGQPQHF. As DNA, the CDR3 is TGTGCCAGCAGCCGAGGGCTCGGTCAGCCCCAGCATTTT. The rearrangement uses TRBV12-3 or TRBV12-4 and TRBJ1-5; D unclear. Deletions cut 6 bases from V and 6 bases from J, with 12 bases between. This CDR3 contains 13 residues.

This clonotype appeared a few times. The V and J genes are TRBV5-1 and TRBJ1-2; no clear D gene. The germline V gene has CDR1 SGHRS and CDR2 YFSETQ. V lost 4 bases and J lost 4, with 11 bases in between. The CDR3 has 13 residues. The CDR3 DNA reads as TGCGCCAGCAGCCCCGGGGAGGGCTATGGCTACACCTTC. This encodes CASSPGEGYGYTF.

The sample holds many counts of this clonotype. The chain joins TRBV12-3 or TRBV12-4 to TRBJ1-5; the D is unclear. The V end was cut by 7 bases, the J end by 10 bases, with 11 bases between. This CDR3 region has 11 residues. CDR3 protein: CASTSRGPQHF. The CDR3 coding sequence is TGTGCCAGCACCTCCAGAGGTCCCCAGCATTTT.

This clonotype was seen many times. J is TRBJ2-1 and V is TRBV6-1, with TRBD2 as a possible D gene (5 bases). V lost 5 bases, J lost 9 bases, and 8 bases lay in between. The CDR3 length is 11 residues. Germline V gene lookup returns CDR1 MNHNS and CDR2 SASEGT. The CDR3 is CASSKTSEQFF. As DNA, the CDR3 is TGTGCCAGCAGTAAAACTAGTGAGCAGTTCTTC.

This clonotype occurred a few times. The chain recombines TRBV9 with TRBJ2-1, with 12 bases matching TRBD2. This CDR3 has 15 amino acids. Germline assignment: CDR1 SGDLS and CDR2 YYNGEE. Trimming took 4 bases from V and 7 from J; bases not matched to a gene: 6. The CDR3: CASSQGLAGRNEQFF. The CDR3, as DNA: TGTGCCAGCAGCCAAGGACTAGCGGGAAGGAATGAGCAGTTCTTC.

This chain connects TRBV15 to TRBJ2-4; tentatively, D is TRBD2 (7 bases). This CDR3 is built from 18 residues. The V end lost 2 bases, the J end lost 4 bases, and 21 bases lay between the germline ends. Looked up from germline, CDR1 is LNHNV and CDR2 is YYDKDF (reference sequence). CDR3 sequence (DNA): TGTGCCACCAGCAGACCTCGACGAAGGGGGGGGGAAAAAAACATTCAGTACTTC. Its protein product is CATSRPRRRGGEKNIQYF.